This T cell receptor beta chain was recorded in a study of T cells in tumors after PD-1 blockade. Study details: Each patient got pembrolizumab 200 mg every 3 weeks or cemiplimab 350 mg every 2 weeks. Daily vismodegib 150 mg continued in a subset of anti-PD-1-treated patients. Blood samples averaged around 110,000 templates (range about 23,000-280,000) and 35,000 to 40,000 unique clonotypes.

Note on this clone: Its antigen remains unknown.

Germline V gene sequence: CDR1 SGHNT, CDR2 YYREEE (reference sequence). The CDR3 has 15 residues. V trimming: 4 bases; J trimming: 4 bases; junction bases outside the gene matches: 8. Study observations and caveats: Peripheral recruitment is suggested, as some novel exhausted tumor clones were in pre-treatment blood.

The protocol was immunoSEQ multiplex PCR, while the TCRdb copy is restricted to in-frame clones and leaves out a portion. The table has roughly 48,000 clones, approximately 84% seen once; the top ten hold approximately 4.1%. Here the sequenced sample was PBMCs, taken before anti-PD-1 treatment. J is TRBJ2-3 and V is TRBV5-4; 8 bases fit TRBD2. This receptor was obtained from a human donor with basal cell carcinoma. CDR3 bases: TGTGCCAGCAGCACCCGGGGGGGCCGGGCAGATACGCAGTATTTT. It codes for CASSTRGGRADTQYF.